These 14 T cell receptor beta chains originate from one sample sequenced in a study of blood T cells in healthy people across ages. Alongside a J-beta primer mix, a sample-barcoded 5' primer served in a second PCR lasting about 7 to 12 cycles. TCRdb itself ran the 5' RACE reads through MiXCR, one entry per CDR3 protein. The sample records under 950,000 distinct CDR3 sequences, around a fifth being singletons. What was sequenced was blood. The origin of the receptors is a man between 65 and 79 years old in good health.

Only a few counts were recorded for this clonotype. The chain has TRBV24-1 and TRBJ2-5; a possible D gene is TRBD2 (7 bases). V lost 1 base and J lost 1, with 12 bases in between. The CDR3 runs 16 residues. Looked up from germline, CDR1 is KGHDR and CDR2 is SFDVKD. The CDR3 nucleotides read TGTGCCACCAGTGATTTAGGGGGGGCCTTCCAAGAGACCCAGTACTTC. This codes for CATSDLGGAFQETQYF.

The CDR3 spells CASGETGQSNTEAFF. Here the CDR3 DNA reads TGTGCCAGCGGGGAAACGGGGCAGTCGAACACTGAAGCTTTCTTT. V usage is TRBV11-2 and J usage is TRBJ1-1, with a tentative D call TRBD1 (5 bases). CDR1 SGHAT and CDR2 FQNNGV come from the germline V gene. The CDR3 consists of 15 residues. V gave up 8 bases and J gave up 1 base, with 17 bases separating them.

The rearrangement joins TRBV29-1 to TRBJ1-1; no firm D call. The CDR3 has 11 residues. CDR1 and CDR2 from the germline V gene are SQVTM and ANQGSEA. V gave up 7 bases and J gave up 5 bases, with 11 bases separating them. The CDR3 DNA follows: TGCAGCGGGGTCCTAATGACTGAAGCTTTCTTT. Amino acids: CSGVLMTEAFF.

V and J are TRBV6-1 and TRBJ1-5, with TRBD1 as a possible D gene (6 bases). Trimming cost V 7 bases and J 4 bases, with 11 bases left between them. Germline V gene lookup returns CDR1 MNHNS and CDR2 SASEGT. The CDR3 is made up of 13 amino acids. Written as DNA, the CDR3 is TGTGCCAGCACCGGACAGAGAAATCAGCCCCAGCATTTT. As protein: CASTGQRNQPQHF.

This clonotype was found a few times. The chain recombines TRBV11-2 with TRBJ2-1; D might be TRBD1 (5 bases). The J call is doubtful: the DNA matches TRBJ2-7 better. The germline gives CDR1 SGHAT, CDR2 FQNNGV. This CDR3 contains 14 residues. In DNA, the CDR3 is TGTGCCAGCAGCTTGTCGGACAACTCCTACGAGCAGTACTTC. It translates to CASSLSDNSYEQYF.

The rearrangement joins TRBV12-3 or TRBV12-4 to TRBJ1-2; the D gene is possibly TRBD1 (6 bases). This CDR3 is 15 amino acids long. V was shortened by 3 bases and J by 3 bases, with 14 bases between the two germline ends. The DNA for the CDR3 is TGTGCCAGCAGTTTGAGGGGGGCCTTAGACTATGGCTACACCTTC. Its protein product is CASSLRGALDYGYTF.

The rearrangement links TRBV7-9 to TRBJ2-7, with a tentative D call TRBD1 (5 bases). Germline V CDR1 and CDR2: SEHNR, FQNEAQ (reference sequence). Trimming shortened V by 4 bases and J by 2 bases, and 9 bases separated the two germline ends. This CDR3 has 13 amino acids. The CDR3 nucleotides read TGTGCCAGCAGCTGGGGCGGCACCTACGAGCAGTACTTC. Translated: CASSWGGTYEQYF.

This clonotype has just a few counts. V and J are TRBV4-2 and TRBJ1-6; 7 nucleotides align to TRBD1. The CDR3 totals 16 residues. Germline loops: CDR1 LGHNA, CDR2 YNFKEQ. V lost 0 bases to trimming and J lost 6 bases; unmatched junction nucleotides: 5. The DNA of the CDR3 is TGTGCCAGCAGCCAAGATGTCCGGGACAGTAATTCACCCCTCCACTTT. This sequence encodes CASSQDVRDSNSPLHF.

About this clonotype: One end of the junction varies from germline; a read error may be responsible. V is TRBV7-3 and J is TRBJ2-1; D not certain. This CDR3 comprises 15 residues. Germline CDR1 SGHTA, CDR2 FQGTGA. The CDR3 here is CASSLMGGSSNEQFF. The CDR3 nucleotides read TGTGCCAGCAGCTTAATGGGTGGGTCCTCCAATGAGCAGTTCTTC.

This clonotype was counted a few times. The chain links TRBV7-8 to TRBJ2-7; D gene ambiguous. Germline values: CDR1 SGHVS, CDR2 FQNEAQ. The V end lost 2 bases, the J end lost 5 bases, and 10 bases lay between the germline ends. This CDR3 spans 13 amino acids. Written as DNA, the CDR3 is TGTGCCAGCAGCTTACCCCGTACCGACGAGCAGTACTTC. The encoded protein is CASSLPRTDEQYF.

The chain employs TRBV19 and TRBJ1-4; D is perhaps TRBD1 (6 bases). Trimming left V 7 bases short and J 12 bases short, with 18 bases between. CDR3 length: 13 residues. Germline values: CDR1 LNHDA, CDR2 SQIVND (reference sequence). This CDR3 reads CASNIEKGVELFF. The CDR3 nucleotides read TGTGCCAGTAACATCGAAAAGGGGGTTGAACTGTTTTTT.

This chain connects TRBV11-2 to TRBJ2-4, with 8 bases fitting TRBD1. The CDR3 runs 14 residues. From germline, CDR1 is SGHAT and CDR2 FQNNGV. V lost 3 bases and J lost 7; bases outside the gene matches: 5. DNA for the CDR3: TGTGCCAGCAGCTTGGACAGGGACGGGAACATTCAGTACTTC. Its protein is CASSLDRDGNIQYF.

This clonotype has just a few counts. The chain employs TRBV4-1 and TRBJ1-1, with D unresolved. CDR3 length: 14 amino acids. V was trimmed by 0 bases and J by 5 bases, leaving 10 bases between them. CDR1 is MGHRA, CDR2 YSYEKL, per germline. As DNA, the CDR3 is TGCGCCAGCAGCCAAGAGAGGGAGACAACTGAAGCTTTCTTT. Translated, it gives CASSQERETTEAFF.

This chain joins TRBV20-1 and TRBJ2-5; D unclear. Matching the DNA end better, TRBJ2-7 makes the J call doubtful. The CDR3 has 14 amino acids. CDR1 is DFQATT and CDR2 is SNEGSKA in the germline V gene (reference sequence). The CDR3 loop is CSASDFVDSYEQYF. DNA for the CDR3: TGCAGTGCTAGCGACTTTGTAGACTCCTACGAGCAGTACTTC.